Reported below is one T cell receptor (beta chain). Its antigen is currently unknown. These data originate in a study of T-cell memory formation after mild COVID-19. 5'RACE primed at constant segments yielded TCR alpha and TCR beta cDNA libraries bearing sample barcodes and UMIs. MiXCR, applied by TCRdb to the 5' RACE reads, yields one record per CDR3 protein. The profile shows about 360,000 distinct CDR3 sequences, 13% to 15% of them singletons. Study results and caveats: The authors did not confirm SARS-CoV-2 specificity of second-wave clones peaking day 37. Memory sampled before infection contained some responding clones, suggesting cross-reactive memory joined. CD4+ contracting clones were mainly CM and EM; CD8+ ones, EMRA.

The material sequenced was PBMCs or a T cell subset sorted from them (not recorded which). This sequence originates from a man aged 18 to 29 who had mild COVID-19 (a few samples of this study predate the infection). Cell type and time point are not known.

The CDR3 spells CATSRVTVGYGYTF. The CDR3 DNA sequence: TGTGCCACCAGCAGAGTGACGGTGGGCTATGGCTACACCTTC. This chain connects TRBV15 to TRBJ1-2; D is unclear. The CDR3 is 14 residues long. With 1 base removed from V and 4 bases from J, the gap between germline ends came to 10 bases. Germline loops: CDR1 LNHNV, CDR2 YYDKDF (reference sequence).